The 10 T cell receptor beta chains below were found in one sample sequenced in a study of T cell responses to AZD1222 COVID-19 vaccine. Profiling relied on immunoSEQ multiplex PCR, and the TCRdb table lists in-frame clones only, not all of them. In the table there are about 76,000 clones, approximately 91% of which are singletons. The sample consisted of peripheral blood, taken on day 0 of AZD1222 vaccination. These receptors originate from an adult in good health.

Points on this clone: The junction differs from germline at one of its ends, possibly a read error. The rearrangement uses TRBV29-1 and TRBJ1-6, with a possible D match to TRBD1 (6 bases). The CDR3 has 11 residues. Germline V gene lookup returns CDR1 SQVTM and CDR2 ANQGSEA. The CDR3 coding sequence is TGCAGCGTCGACGAATCCGGGACATTGAGTTTT. Amino acid sequence: CSVDESGTLSF.

The chain joins TRBV19 to TRBJ1-6, with 8 bases aligning to TRBD1. This CDR3 spans 16 amino acids. V lost 5 bases, J lost 6 bases, and 9 bases stayed unmatched. Germline V gene data show CDR1 as LNHDA and CDR2 as SQIVND (reference sequence). Here the CDR3 DNA reads TGTGCCAGTAGTGCGCCCGGGACAGGATCTAATTCACCCCTCCACTTT. Translating gives CASSAPGTGSNSPLHF.

The V call is TRBV18, the J call TRBJ2-3, with 7 bases aligning to TRBD2. The CDR3 extends over 17 amino acids. Germline V gene data show CDR1 as KGHSH and CDR2 as LQKENI. With V trimmed by 2 bases and J by 5 bases, 13 bases remained unmatched. CDR3 region: CASSPTGTTERGDTQYF. The DNA of the CDR3 is TGTGCCAGCTCACCAACCGGGACTACCGAAAGGGGAGATACGCAGTATTTT.

The chain combines TRBV6-5 with TRBJ2-3, with no clear D. Germline values: CDR1 MNHEY, CDR2 SVGAGI. The CDR3 runs to 14 residues. Trimming removed 8 bases from V and 2 bases from J, with 14 bases in between. As DNA, the CDR3 is TGTGCCAGCGGCCCCAACCACTACACAGATACGCAGTATTTT. It codes for CASGPNHYTDTQYF.

V usage is TRBV12-5 and J usage is TRBJ2-1; tentatively, D is TRBD2 (6 bases). Between the trimmed V and J ends, which lost 0 bases and 8 bases, there was a span of 11 bases. CDR3 length: 14 amino acids. CDR1 is LGHNT and CDR2 is FRNRAP in the germline V gene. The CDR3 region has the DNA TGTGCTAGTGGTTTGGTACCCCGGAGGGATGAGCAGTTCTTC. Translating it yields CASGLVPRRDEQFF.

The chain employs TRBV3-1 (or the pseudogene TRBV3-2) and TRBJ2-1; 7 nucleotides agree with TRBD1. V lost 4 bases to trimming and J lost 8 bases; unmatched junction nucleotides: 11. The CDR3 covers 15 residues. Per the germline V gene, CDR1 is LGHDT and CDR2 is YNNKEL (reference sequence). The CDR3, as DNA: TGTGCCAGCAGCCCCTCCCAAGGGGGCTCAGATGAGCAGTTCTTC. Protein product: CASSPSQGGSDEQFF.

DNA for the CDR3: TGTGCCTGGAGTGTCGGCGGGGGTATAGGAAATTCACCCCTCCACTTT. This translates into CAWSVGGGIGNSPLHF. The rearrangement links TRBV30 to TRBJ1-6, with a weak D call TRBD1 (5 bases). Germline CDR1 GTSNPN, CDR2 SVGIG (reference sequence). Trimming left V 0 bases short and J 7 bases short, with 16 bases between. This CDR3 has 16 amino acids.

This clone was observed a single time. This chain connects TRBV5-1 to TRBJ2-5, with TRBD2 matching over 8 bases. This CDR3 has 16 residues. CDR1 and CDR2 from the germline V gene are SGHRS and YFSETQ. With V trimmed by 4 bases and J by 4 bases, 12 bases remained unmatched. The CDR3 coding sequence is TGCGCCAGCAGCCTGACCGGGGGGGCCGTCCGAGAGACCCAGTACTTC. This codes for CASSLTGGAVRETQYF.

The CDR3 loop reads CASSYHRLPLGKLFF. The CDR3 DNA reads TGTGCCAGCAGTTATCACAGGCTACCCTTGGGAAAACTGTTTTTT. The chain links TRBV6-2 or TRBV6-3 to TRBJ1-4, with D possibly matching TRBD1 (5 bases). Germline V gives CDR1 MNHEY, CDR2 SVGEGT. The CDR3 consists of 15 residues. Trimming took off 3 bases at V and 10 bases at J, with 18 bases between the two ends.

This clone was seen more than once but under ten times. The V gene is TRBV21-1, the J gene TRBJ2-1. TRBV21-1 is deemed a pseudogene. The CDR3 contains 13 residues. CDR3 region: CASSSRGVNEQFF. CDR3 bases: TGTGCCAGCAGCTCGCGAGGGGTCAATGAGCAGTTCTTC.